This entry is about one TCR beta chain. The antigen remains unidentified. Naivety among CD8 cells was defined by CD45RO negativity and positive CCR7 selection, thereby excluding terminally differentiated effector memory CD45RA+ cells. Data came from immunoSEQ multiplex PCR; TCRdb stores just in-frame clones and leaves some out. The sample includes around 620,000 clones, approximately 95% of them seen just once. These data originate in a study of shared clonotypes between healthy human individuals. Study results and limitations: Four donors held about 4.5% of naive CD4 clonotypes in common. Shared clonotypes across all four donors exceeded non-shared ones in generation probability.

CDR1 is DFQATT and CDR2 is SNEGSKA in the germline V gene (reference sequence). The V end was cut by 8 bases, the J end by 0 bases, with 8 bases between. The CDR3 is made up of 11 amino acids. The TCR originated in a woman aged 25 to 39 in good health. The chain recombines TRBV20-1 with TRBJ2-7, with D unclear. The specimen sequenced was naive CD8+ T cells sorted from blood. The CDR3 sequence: CSSASSYEQYF. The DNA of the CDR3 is TGCAGTAGCGCAAGCTCCTACGAGCAGTACTTC.